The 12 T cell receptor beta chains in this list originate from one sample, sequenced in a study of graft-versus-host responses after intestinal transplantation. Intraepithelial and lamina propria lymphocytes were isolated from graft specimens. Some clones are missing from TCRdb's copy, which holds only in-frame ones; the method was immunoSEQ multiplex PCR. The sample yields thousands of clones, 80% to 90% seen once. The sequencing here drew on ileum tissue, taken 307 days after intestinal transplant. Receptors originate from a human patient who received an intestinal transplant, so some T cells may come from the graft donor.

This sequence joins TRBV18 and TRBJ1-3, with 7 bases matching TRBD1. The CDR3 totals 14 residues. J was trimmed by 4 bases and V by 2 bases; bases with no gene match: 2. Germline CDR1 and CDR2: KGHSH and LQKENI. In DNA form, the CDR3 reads TGTGCCAGCTCACCAACAGGGGACGGAAACACCATATATTTT. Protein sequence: CASSPTGDGNTIYF. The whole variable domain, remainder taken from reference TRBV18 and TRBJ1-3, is NAGVMQNPRHLVRRRGQEARLRCSPMKGHSHVYWYRQLPEEGLKFMVYLQKENIIDESGMPKERFSAEFPKEGPSILRIQQVVRGDSAAYFCASSPTGDGNTIYFGEGSWLTVV.

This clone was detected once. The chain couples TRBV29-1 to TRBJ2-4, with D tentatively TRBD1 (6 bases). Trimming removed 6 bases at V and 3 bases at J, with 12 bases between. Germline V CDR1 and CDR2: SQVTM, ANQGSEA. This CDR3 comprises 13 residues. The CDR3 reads CSVGDIGKNIQYF. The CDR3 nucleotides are TGCAGCGTAGGGGACATTGGCAAAAACATTCAGTACTTC.

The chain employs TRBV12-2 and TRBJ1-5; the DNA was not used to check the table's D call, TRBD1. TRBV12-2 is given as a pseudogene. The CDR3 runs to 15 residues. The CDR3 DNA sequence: TGTGCAAGTCGCTTCCGGGGACAGCCATATCAGCCCCAGCATTTT. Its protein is CASRFRGQPYQPQHF.

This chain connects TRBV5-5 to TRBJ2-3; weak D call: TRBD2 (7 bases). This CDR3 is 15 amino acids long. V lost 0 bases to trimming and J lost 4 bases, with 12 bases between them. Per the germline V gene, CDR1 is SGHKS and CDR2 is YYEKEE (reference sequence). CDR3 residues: CASSLAGGAADTQYF. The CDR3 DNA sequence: TGTGCCAGCAGCTTGGCGGGGGGCGCGGCAGATACGCAGTATTTT.

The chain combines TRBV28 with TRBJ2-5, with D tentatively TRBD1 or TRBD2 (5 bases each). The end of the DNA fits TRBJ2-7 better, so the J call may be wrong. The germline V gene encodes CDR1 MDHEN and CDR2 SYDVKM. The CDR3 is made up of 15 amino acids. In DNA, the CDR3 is TGTGCCAGCAGTGACGACCGGGACGGAACCTACGAGCAGTACTTC. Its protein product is CASSDDRDGTYEQYF.

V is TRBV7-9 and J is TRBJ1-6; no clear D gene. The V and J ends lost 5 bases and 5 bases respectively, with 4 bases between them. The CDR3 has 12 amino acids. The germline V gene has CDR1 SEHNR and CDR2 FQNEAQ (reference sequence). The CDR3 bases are TGTGCCAGCAGCCCGAATAATTCACCCCTCCACTTT. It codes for CASSPNNSPLHF. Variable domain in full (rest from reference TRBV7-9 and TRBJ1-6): DTGVSQNPRHKITKRGQNVTFRCDPISEHNRLYWYRQTLGQGPEFLTYFQNEAQLEKSRLLSDRFSAERPKGSFSTLEIQRTEQGDSAMYLCASSPNNSPLHFGNGTRLTVT.

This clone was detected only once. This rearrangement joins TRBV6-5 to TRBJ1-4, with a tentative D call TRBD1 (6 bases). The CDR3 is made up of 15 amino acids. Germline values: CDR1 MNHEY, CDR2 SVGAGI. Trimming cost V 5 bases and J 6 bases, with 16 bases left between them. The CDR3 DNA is TGTGCCAGCAGTGCCACCACAGGGATAGATGAAAAACTGTTTTTT. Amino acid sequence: CASSATTGIDEKLFF.

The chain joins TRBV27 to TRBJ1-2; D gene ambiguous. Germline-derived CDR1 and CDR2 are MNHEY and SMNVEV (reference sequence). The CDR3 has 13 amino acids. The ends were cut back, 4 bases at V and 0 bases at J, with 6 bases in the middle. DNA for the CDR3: TGTGCCAGCAGTTCCGGATCTAACTATGGCTACACCTTC. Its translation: CASSSGSNYGYTF.

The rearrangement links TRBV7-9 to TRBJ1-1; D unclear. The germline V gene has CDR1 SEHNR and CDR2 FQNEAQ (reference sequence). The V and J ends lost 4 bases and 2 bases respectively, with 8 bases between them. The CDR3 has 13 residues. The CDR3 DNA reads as TGTGCCAGCAGCTCCCTCGGTAACACTGAAGCTTTCTTT. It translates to CASSSLGNTEAFF.

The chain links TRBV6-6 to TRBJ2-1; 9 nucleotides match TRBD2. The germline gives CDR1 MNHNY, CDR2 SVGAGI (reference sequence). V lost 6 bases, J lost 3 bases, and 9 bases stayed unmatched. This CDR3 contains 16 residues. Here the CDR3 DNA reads TGTGCCAGCAGCAACAGGGCTAGCGGGGACTACAATGAGCAGTTCTTC. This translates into CASSNRASGDYNEQFF.

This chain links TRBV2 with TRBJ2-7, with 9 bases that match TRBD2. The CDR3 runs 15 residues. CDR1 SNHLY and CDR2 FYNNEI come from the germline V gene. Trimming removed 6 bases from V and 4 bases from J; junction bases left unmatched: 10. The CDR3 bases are TGTGCCAGCAGCTCCCCCGGCGGGGGGGTTTACGAGCAGTACTTC. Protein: CASSSPGGGVYEQYF.

DNA of the CDR3: TGTGCCAGCAGCAAATTAGGGACTTACAGGGGGCGCGGCTACACCTTC. It specifies CASSKLGTYRGRGYTF. The chain recombines TRBV21-1 with TRBJ1-2; the table names TRBD1, a call not compared with the DNA. TRBV21-1 is deemed a pseudogene. The CDR3 extends over 16 amino acids.